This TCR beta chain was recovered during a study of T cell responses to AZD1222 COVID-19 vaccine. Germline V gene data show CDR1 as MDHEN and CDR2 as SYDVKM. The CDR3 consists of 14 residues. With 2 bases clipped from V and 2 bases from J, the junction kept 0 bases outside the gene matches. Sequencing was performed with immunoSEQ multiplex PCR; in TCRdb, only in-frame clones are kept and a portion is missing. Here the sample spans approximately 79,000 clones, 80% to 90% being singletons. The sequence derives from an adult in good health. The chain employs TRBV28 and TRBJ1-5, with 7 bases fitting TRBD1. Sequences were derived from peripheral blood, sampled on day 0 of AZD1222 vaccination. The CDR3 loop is CASSLGQGNQPQHF. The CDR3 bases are TGTGCCAGCAGTTTAGGACAGGGCAATCAGCCCCAGCATTTT.